This paragraph reports one T cell receptor beta chain. Its specificity is unknown. Trimming removed 8 bases from V and 0 bases from J, with 9 bases in between. The CDR3 is 13 amino acids. Germline-derived CDR1 and CDR2 are MNHEY and SVGAGI. This sample stems from a study of T cell responses to AZD1222 COVID-19 vaccine. Study-level findings and limits: Sampling captured repertoires only after the peak T cell response. The study found Spike-specific TCR breadth and depth rose after two AZD1222 doses.

TCRdb's table, derived via immunoSEQ multiplex PCR, lists solely in-frame clones and lacks some. The sample records more than 90,000 clones, 88% being singletons. The rearrangement uses TRBV6-5 and TRBJ2-3, with D perhaps matching TRBD2 (6 bases). The sample was peripheral blood, taken 28 days after the second AZD1222 dose. The sequence was obtained from an adult who received the AZD1222 COVID-19 vaccine. The CDR3 sequence: CASRDSSTDTQYF. CDR3 nucleotide sequence: TGTGCCAGCCGGGACTCTAGCACAGATACGCAGTATTTT.